These 20 T cell receptor beta chains were all obtained from the same sample, sequenced in a study of response to subunit inactivated influenza vaccine (dated by TCRdb to 2016 to 2018). The protocol used for the library was RT-PCR. The data were produced on an Illumina HiSeq 2500. In TCRdb, the public reads were trimmed at Q25 with fastp and aligned with MiXCR, with productive beta chains retained. Rows matching on CDR3 protein sequence are summarized as one entry with the most common DNA and genes. The sample yields some 640,000 distinct CDR3 sequences; around 13% were counted once. The ten largest clones take up less than 7% of the sample. The sequencing used PBMCs from blood, collected about 14 days before vaccination. These receptors were collected from a man aged 45-60 years who received an inactivated influenza vaccine. Donor details come from another sample of the same person, matched by shared clones.

There are a few counts of this clonotype. This rearrangement joins TRBV5-1 to TRBJ2-3; 9 positions match TRBD2. This CDR3 is 16 amino acids long. The J segment lost 4 bases and the V segment lost 6 bases, leaving 12 bases of the junction unmatched. Germline CDR1 SGHRS, CDR2 YFSETQ. The CDR3 protein is CASTSTISGGPDTQYF. CDR3 bases: TGCGCCAGCACCTCCACTATTAGCGGGGGACCAGATACGCAGTATTTT.

This clonotype was counted a few times. J is TRBJ2-1 and V is TRBV20-1; 7 bases map to TRBD2. V trimming: 5 bases; J trimming: 3 bases; junction bases outside the gene matches: 4. The CDR3 is made up of 13 amino acids. Germline values: CDR1 DFQATT, CDR2 SNEGSKA (reference sequence). CDR3: CSALRGVYNEQFF. The CDR3 coding sequence is TGCAGTGCTTTACGGGGGGTCTACAATGAGCAGTTCTTC.

In this sample, this clonotype turned up many times. The chain links TRBV25-1 to TRBJ1-6; D not certain. This CDR3 contains 14 residues. Trimming cost V 4 bases and J 0 bases, with 4 bases left between them. From germline, CDR1 is MGHDK and CDR2 SYGVNS. The CDR3 coding sequence is TGTGCCAGCAGTGCAAGCTCCTATAATTCACCCCTCCACTTT. Protein: CASSASSYNSPLHF.

This clonotype was counted only a few times. The rearrangement joins TRBV12-3 or TRBV12-4 to TRBJ2-1, with D maybe TRBD2 (6 bases). CDR3 length equals 15 residues. V lost 2 bases to trimming and J lost 4 bases, with 12 bases between them. As DNA, the CDR3 is TGTGCCAGCAGTTTACCCGGCGGGAATTACAATGAGCAGTTCTTC. It yields the protein CASSLPGGNYNEQFF.

This clonotype turned up a few times. The rearrangement uses TRBV20-1 and TRBJ2-5; no clear D gene. Germline V gene lookup returns CDR1 DFQATT and CDR2 SNEGSKA (reference sequence). The CDR3 covers 12 residues. The ends were cut back, 6 bases at V and 5 bases at J, with 13 bases in the middle. Written as DNA, the CDR3 is TGCAGTGCCCGGGTGGGAAGTGAGACCCAGTACTTC. Translated, it gives CSARVGSETQYF.

This clonotype has just a few counts. CDR3 bases: TGCGCCAGCAGAGTTCCCGGACAAGAGACCCAGTACTTC. Translating it yields CASRVPGQETQYF. The V call is TRBV5-1, the J call TRBJ2-5, with D uncertain. The CDR3 has 13 amino acids. CDR1 SGHRS and CDR2 YFSETQ come from the germline V gene. V lost 5 bases and J 2 bases, leaving 10 bases between the germline ends.

The chain carries TRBV10-3 and TRBJ2-7, with 12 positions matching TRBD2. The CDR3 extends over 17 amino acids. Germline loops: CDR1 ENHRY, CDR2 SYGVKD. V trimming: 0 bases; J trimming: 6 bases; junction bases outside the gene matches: 9. The CDR3 DNA reads as TGTGCCATCAGTGAGTCACAAAGGACTAGCGGGAAGAGCGAGCAGTACTTC. It is translated as CAISESQRTSGKSEQYF.

This clonotype was picked up a small number of times. This rearrangement joins TRBV7-2 to TRBJ2-2; D remains ambiguous. The CDR3 length is 16 residues. V dropped 1 base and J dropped 5 bases, with 14 bases sitting between them. Germline V CDR1 and CDR2: SGHTA, FQGNSA. The DNA for the CDR3 is TGTGCCAGCAGCTTAGGGAGTCCGGTAGGGACCGGGGAGCTGTTTTTT. This codes for CASSLGSPVGTGELFF.

This clonotype was found a few times. J is TRBJ2-1 and V is TRBV4-2; the match to TRBD1 covers 9 bases. From germline, CDR1 is LGHNA and CDR2 YNFKEQ. V was pared by 2 bases and J by 8 bases, with 7 bases of the junction left unmatched. This CDR3 comprises 15 residues. The CDR3 bases are TGTGCCAGCAGCCAAACAGGGGGCGCTTGGGATGAGCAGTTCTTC. Amino acid sequence: CASSQTGGAWDEQFF.

The rearrangement joins TRBV6-5 to TRBJ2-2; D unresolved. Germline CDR1 reads MNHEY; CDR2 reads SVGAGI. CDR3 length: 14 amino acids. Trimming took off 4 bases at V and 4 bases at J, with 10 bases between the two ends. Written as DNA, the CDR3 is TGTGCCAGCAGTTTTTCCGGGCTCACCGGGGAGCTGTTTTTT. Protein sequence: CASSFSGLTGELFF.

To note about this clonotype: This sequence may be a read error, since a much larger clone differs from it by one base. The gene calls are TRBV29-1 and TRBJ2-5; D gene uncertain. The CDR3 totals 10 residues. V was pared by 2 bases and J by 5 bases, with 3 bases between. Looked up from germline, CDR1 is SQVTM and CDR2 is ANQGSEA. This CDR3 is CSVEWETQYF. CDR3 DNA sequence: TGCAGCGTTGAATGGGAGACCCAGTACTTC.

The rearrangement uses TRBV12-3 or TRBV12-4 and TRBJ2-4; D ambiguous. The CDR3 extends over 13 amino acids. V was shortened by 8 bases and J by 5 bases, with 13 bases between the two germline ends. As DNA, the CDR3 is TGTGCCAGCCGCCCTTCCCGGGAAAACATTCAGTACTTC. Protein product: CASRPSRENIQYF.

This clonotype was picked up a small number of times. CDR3 residues: CASSVAPGGWIDTQYF. The DNA of the CDR3 is TGTGCCAGCAGCGTAGCTCCGGGAGGGTGGATAGATACGCAGTATTTT. This chain joins TRBV9 and TRBJ2-3, with 8 bases aligning to TRBD2. Unmatched junction bases numbered 8, after V lost 0 bases and J lost 5 bases. The CDR3 runs 16 residues. The germline V gene has CDR1 SGDLS and CDR2 YYNGEE.

This rearrangement joins TRBV10-3 to TRBJ2-1; D is possibly TRBD2 (6 bases). Trimming left V 8 bases short and J 0 bases short, with 11 bases between. This CDR3 is built from 14 residues. From germline, CDR1 is ENHRY and CDR2 SYGVKD. As DNA, the CDR3 is TGTGCCATCGGGACTTCGAGCTCCTACAATGAGCAGTTCTTC. Protein sequence: CAIGTSSSYNEQFF.

The chain employs TRBV29-1 and TRBJ2-1; 9 bases line up with TRBD2. V dropped 6 bases and J dropped 4; count of bases not matched to a gene: 4. The CDR3 runs to 13 residues. Germline V gene lookup returns CDR1 SQVTM and CDR2 ANQGSEA. The CDR3 reads CSVNSGGYNEQFF. The DNA for the CDR3 is TGCAGCGTCAATAGCGGGGGATACAATGAGCAGTTCTTC.

The V and J genes are TRBV20-1 and TRBJ2-3; possible D gene TRBD2, 7 bases. This CDR3 has 14 residues. Germline V gene sequence: CDR1 DFQATT, CDR2 SNEGSKA (reference sequence). Trimming took off 6 bases at V and 5 bases at J, with 18 bases between the two ends. The DNA for the CDR3 is TGCAGTGCAATCAGGGGCGGGAGCCTAGATACGCAGTATTTT. Translated: CSAIRGGSLDTQYF.

This clonotype showed up just a few times. CDR3: CASSLTGWNEQYF. The CDR3 DNA reads as TGCGCCAGCAGCTTGACAGGGTGGAACGAGCAGTACTTC. This chain connects TRBV5-1 to TRBJ2-7; possible D gene TRBD1, 6 bases. The CDR3 runs to 13 residues. The V and J ends lost 1 base and 5 bases respectively, with 10 bases between them. Germline CDR1 and CDR2: SGHRS and YFSETQ.

This clonotype was found many times. The chain recombines TRBV4-2 with TRBJ2-7; 9 nucleotides line up with TRBD2. The CDR3 sequence is 18 residues long. Germline CDR1 LGHNA, CDR2 YNFKEQ. Unmatched junction bases numbered 9, after V lost 0 bases and J lost 0 bases. The CDR3 sequence: CASSQDLSSGALSYEQYF. In nucleotides, the CDR3 is TGTGCCAGCAGCCAAGATCTGTCTAGCGGGGCCCTCTCCTACGAGCAGTACTTC.

V and J are TRBV20-1 and TRBJ1-2; TRBD1 matches at 12 bases. The ends lost 6 bases at V and 9 bases at J; junction bases unmatched: 8. CDR3 size: 13 residues. Per the germline V gene, CDR1 is DFQATT and CDR2 is SNEGSKA (reference sequence). CDR3 nucleotide sequence: TGCAGTGCGCGCGGGACAGGGGGCGCGAGCTACACCTTC. Protein product: CSARGTGGASYTF.

This clonotype was detected only once. This chain joins TRBV29-1 and TRBJ2-5; TRBD2 is a possible D gene (5 bases). This CDR3 comprises 12 residues. Germline values: CDR1 SQVTM, CDR2 ANQGSEA. Trimming took off 4 bases at V and 4 bases at J, with 10 bases between the two ends. The CDR3 DNA sequence: TGCAGCGTTGGGGGTGGGAGAGAGACCCAGTACTTC. Its translation is CSVGGGRETQYF.